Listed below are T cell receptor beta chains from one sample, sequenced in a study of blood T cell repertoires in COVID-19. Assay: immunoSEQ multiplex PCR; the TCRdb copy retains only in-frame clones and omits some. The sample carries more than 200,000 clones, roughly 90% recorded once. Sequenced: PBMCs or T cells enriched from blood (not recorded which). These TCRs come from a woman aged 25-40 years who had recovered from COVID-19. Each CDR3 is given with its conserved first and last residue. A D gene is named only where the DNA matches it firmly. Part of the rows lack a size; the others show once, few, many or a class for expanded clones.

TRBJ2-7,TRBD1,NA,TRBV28,TGTGCCAGCAGTTTCCCCGACAGGGACGAGCAGTACTTC,CASSFPDRDEQYF
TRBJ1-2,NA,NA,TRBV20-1,TGCAGTGCTAGTTCCCCCGACTCAGTTAACTATGGCTACACCTTC,CSASSPDSVNYGYTF
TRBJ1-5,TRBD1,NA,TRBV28,TGTGCCAGCAGTTCGGACAGGGCTTGGAAGCAGCCCCAGCATTTT,CASSSDRAWKQPQHF
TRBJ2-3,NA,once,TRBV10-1,TGCGCCAGCAGTGAAAACTCAACCATCACAGATACGCAGTATTTT,CASSENSTITDTQYF
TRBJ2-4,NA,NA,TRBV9,TGTGCCAGCAGCGGCCCGGCGGACATTCAGTACTTC,CASSGPADIQYF
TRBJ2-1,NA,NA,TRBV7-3,TGTGCCAGCAGCTTACCCCGCGCAGGGTCCCACAATGAGCAGTTCTTC,CASSLPRAGSHNEQFF
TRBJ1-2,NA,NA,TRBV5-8,TGTGCCAGCAGCTTGGGCCTGCCTGTCACAGGGACCTCCTATGGCTACACCTTC,CASSLGLPVTGTSYGYTF
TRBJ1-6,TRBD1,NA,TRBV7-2,TGTGCCAGCAGCTCGACAGGGGGCGGCTATAATTCACCCCTCCACTTT,CASSSTGGGYNSPLHF
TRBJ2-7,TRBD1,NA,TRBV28,TGTGCCAGCAGCGTTCCGGGACAGGGGGACTACGAGCAGTACTTC,CASSVPGQGDYEQYF
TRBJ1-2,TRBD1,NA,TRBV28,TGTGCCAGCAGTGGACAGGGCCCGAACTATGGCTACACCTTC,CASSGQGPNYGYTF
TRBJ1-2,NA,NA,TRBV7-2,TGTGCCAGCAGCCTAGACAGCCAAGCTAACTATGGCTACACCTTC,CASSLDSQANYGYTF
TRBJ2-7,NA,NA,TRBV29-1,TGCAGCGTTCTCACACCGGGGACCTACGAGCAGTACTTC,CSVLTPGTYEQYF
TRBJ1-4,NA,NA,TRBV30,TGTGCCACGGGCCAGGGTACGGGTGAAAAACTGTTTTTT,CATGQGTGEKLFF
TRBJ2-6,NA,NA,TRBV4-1,TGCGCCAGCAGCCAAACCCGGGGGACGGGGGGGGCCAACGTCCTGACTTTC,CASSQTRGTGGANVLTF
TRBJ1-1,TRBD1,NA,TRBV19,TGTGCCAGTCGCCCCCCCGGGACAGGATCACATGAAGCTTTCTTT,CASRPPGTGSHEAFF
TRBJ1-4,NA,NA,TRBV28,TGTGCCAGCAGGCCCCAGGTGATTAATGAAAAACTGTTTTTT,CASRPQVINEKLFF
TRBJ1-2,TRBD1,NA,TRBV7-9,TGTGCCAGCAGCCCAATAAGGACAGGGCTGAACTATGGCTACACCTTC,CASSPIRTGLNYGYTF
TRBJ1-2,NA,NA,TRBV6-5,TGTGCCAGCAGTTTAACAGGGCGGCATGGCTACACCTTC,CASSLTGRHGYTF
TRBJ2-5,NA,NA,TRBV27,TGTGCCAGCAGTTTAATGCGGTCAGAGACCCAGTACTTC,CASSLMRSETQYF
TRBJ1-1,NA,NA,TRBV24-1,TGTGCCACCAGATCAGAGCGGAACACTGAAGCTTTCTTT,CATRSERNTEAFF
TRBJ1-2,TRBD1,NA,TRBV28,TGTGCCAGCAGTAGCACCGGGACAGTCTACGGCTACACCTTC,CASSSTGTVYGYTF
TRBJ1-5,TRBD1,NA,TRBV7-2,TGTGCCAGCAGCCCCGCAGGGGGTTATCAGCCCCAGCATTTT,CASSPAGGYQPQHF
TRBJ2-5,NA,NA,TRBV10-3,TGTGCCATCAGTGGGGGAGCCCAAGAGACCCAGTACTTC,CAISGGAQETQYF
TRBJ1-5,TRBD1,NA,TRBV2,TGTGCCAGCAGTGAAAACAGGGGCACCGGCAATCAGCCCCAGCATTTT,CASSENRGTGNQPQHF
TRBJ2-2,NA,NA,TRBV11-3,TGTGCCAGCAGCCCCTTTAGGGGCTCCACCGGGGAGCTGTTTTTT,CASSPFRGSTGELFF
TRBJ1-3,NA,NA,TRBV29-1,TGCAGCGTTCAGGAAGACTCTGGAAACACCATATATTTT,CSVQEDSGNTIYF
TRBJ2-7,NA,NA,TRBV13,TGTGCCAGCAGCCCCGGATCTAGCCTCGAGCAGTACTTC,CASSPGSSLEQYF
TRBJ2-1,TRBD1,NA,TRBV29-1,TGCAGCGCCTCGACAGGGGGTCTGGGGAATGAGCAGTTCTTC,CSASTGGLGNEQFF
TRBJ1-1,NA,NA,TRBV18,TGTGCCAGCTCCCCGAGGAGCGTTGGCGCTTTCTTT,CASSPRSVGAFF
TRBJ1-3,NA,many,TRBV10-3,TGTGCCATCAGTGAGTCATTCGGTGGGGGCCAAGGAAACACCATATATTTT,CAISESFGGGQGNTIYF
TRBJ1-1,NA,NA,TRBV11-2,TGTGCCAGCAGCTTACGGGGGGCTGGAAACACTGAAGCTTTCTTT,CASSLRGAGNTEAFF
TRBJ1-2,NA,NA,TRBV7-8,TGTGCCAGCAGCCGAGGCGGAGTGGATAGCCACACCCGCTACACCTTC,CASSRGGVDSHTRYTF
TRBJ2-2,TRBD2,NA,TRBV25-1,TGTGCCAGCACTAGCGGAGGAAGGACTGGGGAGCTGTTTTTT,CASTSGGRTGELFF
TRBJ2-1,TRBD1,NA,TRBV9,TGTGCCAGCAGCTCTCGACAGGGGGACTACAATGAGCAGTTCTTC,CASSSRQGDYNEQFF
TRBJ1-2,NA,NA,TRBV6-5,TGTGCCAGCAGGGGCGGAGGCTATGGCTACACCTTC,CASRGGGYGYTF
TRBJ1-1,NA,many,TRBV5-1,TGCGCCAGCAGCTGGCAGGGCGGGGGCACTGAAGCTTTCTTT,CASSWQGGGTEAFF
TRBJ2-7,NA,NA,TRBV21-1,TGTGCCAGCAGCGTCGGCCGGGACTCTCACTACGAGCAGTACTTC,CASSVGRDSHYEQYF
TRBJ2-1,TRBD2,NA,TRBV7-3,TGTGCCAGCAGCTTAGGGCCTAGCGGGTCCTTATACAATGAGCAGTTCTTC,CASSLGPSGSLYNEQFF
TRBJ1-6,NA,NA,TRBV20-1,TGCAGTGCTAGTTTACTTTCCGGGAGTGGGGGTAATTCACCCCTCCACTTT,CSASLLSGSGGNSPLHF
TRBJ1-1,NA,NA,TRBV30,TGTGCCTGGAGTGATCAGTTGAACACTGAAGCTTTCTTT,CAWSDQLNTEAFF
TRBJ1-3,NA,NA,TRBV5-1,TGCGCCAGCAGCTTGTATGGGCGTCCCGTTTCTGGAAACACCATATATTTT,CASSLYGRPVSGNTIYF
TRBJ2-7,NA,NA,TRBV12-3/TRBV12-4,TGTGCCAGCAGTTCCTCGTACGAGCAGTACTTC,CASSSSYEQYF
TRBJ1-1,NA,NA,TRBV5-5,TGTGCCAGCAGTTTCGAGGAGGAAGCTTTCTTT,CASSFEEEAFF
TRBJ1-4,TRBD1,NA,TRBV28,TGTGCCAGCAAGGGGGCGGGTGAAAAACTGTTTTTT,CASKGAGEKLFF
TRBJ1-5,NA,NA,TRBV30,TGTGCCTGGAGTGTAGGGGGTGGACAGCCCCAGCATTTT,CAWSVGGGQPQHF
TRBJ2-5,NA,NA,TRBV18,TGTGCCAGCTCACCAGGTCAGGAAGAGACCCAGTACTTC,CASSPGQEETQYF
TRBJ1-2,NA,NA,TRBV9,TGTGCCAGCAGCGTAGTGGAGCGCTGGCCGATTCGGGACTACACCTTC,CASSVVERWPIRDYTF
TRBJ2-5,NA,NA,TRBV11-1,TGTGCCAGCAGCTTCAGTCCGGGGGAGACCCAGTACTTC,CASSFSPGETQYF
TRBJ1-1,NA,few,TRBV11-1,TGTGCCACCTCCATGGACATCAACACTGAAGCTTTCTTT,CATSMDINTEAFF
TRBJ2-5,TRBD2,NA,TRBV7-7,TGTGCTAGCAGAGAGGGGGCAGGGGCTAGCGGGAGTTTGGAGACCCAGTACTTC,CASREGAGASGSLETQYF
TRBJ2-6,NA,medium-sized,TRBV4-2,TGTGCCAGCAGCCAAGATGGGGAGAGCTCTGGGGCCAACGTCCTGACTTTC,CASSQDGESSGANVLTF
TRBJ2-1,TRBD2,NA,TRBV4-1,TGCGCCAGCAGCCCGGGACGCCCGGGAGGATTCAATGAGCAGTTCTTC,CASSPGRPGGFNEQFF
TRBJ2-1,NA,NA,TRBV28,TGTGCCAGCAGTTTGGGGGGGCCCTCCTACAATGAGCAGTTCTTC,CASSLGGPSYNEQFF
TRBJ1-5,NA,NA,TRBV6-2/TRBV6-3,TGTGCCAGCAGTACGGAGGGCTCGGGGGCCCAGCATTTT,CASSTEGSGAQHF
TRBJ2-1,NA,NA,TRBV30,TGTGCCTGTTCACCCTATCGGGCCAAAGGGGCCAATGAGCAGTTCTTC,CACSPYRAKGANEQFF